These 12 T cell receptor beta chains share one sample of origin, sequenced in a study of blood T cell repertoires in COVID-19. This table comes from immunoSEQ multiplex PCR, and its TCRdb copy is limited to in-frame clones, with some not included. The sample contains 400,000 to 450,000 clones, 90% of which appear only once. The sequenced sample consisted of PBMCs or T cells enriched from blood (not recorded which). Every receptor here comes from a man aged 18 to 35 who had recovered from COVID-19.

The chain couples TRBV19 to TRBJ2-3; 11 bases map to TRBD2. The CDR3 sequence is 14 residues long. Losses at the gene ends were 6 bases for V and 6 bases for J; bases not matched to a gene: 5. Germline CDR1 LNHDA, CDR2 SQIVND (reference sequence). CDR3 sequence (DNA): TGTGCCAGTAGCACTAGCGGGGGCGGGGATACGCAGTATTTT. This gives the protein CASSTSGGGDTQYF. The variable domain in full, with the rest retrieved from reference TRBV19 and TRBJ2-3, is DGGITQSPKYLFRKEGQNVTLSCEQNLNHDAMYWYRQDPGQGLRLIYYSQIVNDFQKGDIAEGYSVSREKKESFPLTVTSAQKNPTAFYLCASSTSGGGDTQYFGPGTRLTVL.

V is TRBV6-5 and J is TRBJ2-5, with D unclear. CDR1 MNHEY and CDR2 SVGAGI come from the germline V gene. CDR3 size: 11 residues. The germline V and J ends were trimmed by 9 bases and 7 bases, with 12 bases remaining between them. The chain's CDR3 is CASRTAGTQYF. The CDR3 bases are TGTGCCAGTAGAACCGCAGGGACCCAGTACTTC.

There are a few counts of this clone. The chain couples TRBV6-1 to TRBJ1-4, with no clear D. Germline CDR1 and CDR2: MNHNS and SASEGT. Deletions cut 1 base from V and 2 bases from J, with 8 bases between. CDR3 length: 15 amino acids. DNA for the CDR3: TGTGCCAGCAGTGAAGTACTTGGTACTAATGAAAAACTGTTTTTT. Protein product: CASSEVLGTNEKLFF.

The chain links TRBV27 to TRBJ2-1; tentatively, D is TRBD2 (6 bases). This CDR3 is 13 amino acids long. The germline CDR1 and CDR2 sequences are MNHEY and SMNVEV (reference sequence). The V end was cut by 4 bases, the J end by 10 bases, with 14 bases between. The CDR3 sequence: CASSWRPGDEQFF. In DNA form, the CDR3 reads TGTGCCAGCAGTTGGCGCCCGGGAGACGAGCAGTTCTTC.

The CDR3 nucleotides are TGCGCCAGCAGCCAAGGGCCTAGCGGGGGCCTTAACACCGGGGAGCTGTTTTTT. This codes for CASSQGPSGGLNTGELFF. The V call is TRBV4-1, the J call TRBJ2-2, with 10 bases matching TRBD2. CDR1 MGHRA and CDR2 YSYEKL come from the germline V gene. CDR3 length: 18 residues. V trimming: 1 base; J trimming: 2 bases; junction bases outside the gene matches: 7.

This clone has ten or more counts. This chain connects TRBV5-4 to TRBJ2-3; 11 bases are a match to TRBD1. Germline V gene lookup returns CDR1 SGHNT and CDR2 YYREEE (reference sequence). The V gene end was trimmed by 2 bases and the J gene end by 5 bases; junction bases not matched to a gene: 19. The CDR3 is made up of 20 amino acids. The CDR3 DNA follows: TGTGCCAGCAGCTTCCGGGACAGGGGGTTTGATTACGTCGTAGGAGATACGCAGTATTTT. The encoded protein is CASSFRDRGFDYVVGDTQYF. The full variable domain, completed using reference TRBV5-4 and TRBJ2-3, is ETGVTQSPTHLIKTRGQQVTLRCSSQSGHNTVSWYQQALGQGPQFIFQYYREEENGRGNFPPRFSGLQFPNYSSELNVNALELDDSALYLCASSFRDRGFDYVVGDTQYFGPGTRLTVL.

The gene calls are TRBV9 and TRBJ1-2, with TRBD1 matching over 8 bases. CDR3 length: 14 residues. Losses at the gene ends were 0 bases for V and 7 bases for J; bases not matched to a gene: 5. From germline, CDR1 is SGDLS and CDR2 YYNGEE. The CDR3 sequence is CASSVADRAAGYTF. The CDR3, as DNA: TGTGCCAGCAGCGTAGCGGACAGGGCTGCTGGCTACACCTTC. Full variable domain (rest looked up from reference TRBV9 and TRBJ1-2): DSGVTQTPKHLITATGQRVTLRCSPRSGDLSVYWYQQSLDQGLQFLIQYYNGEERAKGNILERFSAQQFPDLHSELNLSSLELGDSALYFCASSVADRAAGYTFGSGTRLTVV.

This clone has just one count. This chain joins TRBV19 and TRBJ2-1; 11 nucleotides align to TRBD2. With V trimmed by 5 bases and J by 8 bases, 8 bases remained unmatched. Germline values: CDR1 LNHDA, CDR2 SQIVND (reference sequence). This CDR3 spans 15 amino acids. CDR3 DNA sequence: TGTGCCAGTAGTTTGGGACTAGCGGAGCGGGATGAGCAGTTCTTC. It translates to CASSLGLAERDEQFF.

J is TRBJ2-5 and V is TRBV7-3, with TRBD1 matching over 7 bases. The CDR3 is 13 amino acids. CDR1 and CDR2 from the germline V gene are SGHTA and FQGTGA. V was pared by 3 bases and J by 6 bases, with 4 bases of the junction left unmatched. This CDR3 is CASSFDRVQTQYF. The DNA for the CDR3 is TGTGCCAGCAGCTTTGACAGGGTGCAGACCCAGTACTTC.

V and J are TRBV10-2 and TRBJ1-2, with D tentatively TRBD1 (5 bases). The CDR3 runs 20 residues. Trimming removed 0 bases from V and 2 bases from J, with 25 bases in between. Germline CDR1 WSHSY, CDR2 SAAADI. The CDR3 bases are TGCGCCAGCAGTGAGTCGAAAGTCTGGCGACAGACCACTTTAAACTATGGCTACACCTTC. Its translation is CASSESKVWRQTTLNYGYTF.

The V and J genes are TRBV7-9 and TRBJ1-2, with 9 bases lining up with TRBD1. This CDR3 has 16 amino acids. V trimming: 3 bases; J trimming: 2 bases; junction bases outside the gene matches: 7. The germline CDR1 and CDR2 sequences are SEHNR and FQNEAQ (reference sequence). CDR3 bases: TGTGCCAGCAGCTTCTCGCCCGGACAGGGGAACTATGGCTACACCTTC. Its translation: CASSFSPGQGNYGYTF.

This sequence joins TRBV6-5 and TRBJ1-1; tentatively, D is TRBD1 (5 bases). The V end was cut by 5 bases, the J end by 4 bases, with 14 bases between. Germline CDR1 reads MNHEY; CDR2 reads SVGAGI. CDR3 length: 14 amino acids. CDR3 coding DNA: TGTGCCAGCAGTATGACGGACATTGCCACTGAAGCTTTCTTT. The encoded protein is CASSMTDIATEAFF.